Shown below are 4 T cell receptor beta chains from a single sample sequenced in a study of early T cells in non-severe SARS-CoV-2 infection. TCRdb passed the 5' RACE reads through MiXCR, listing each CDR3 protein once. The sample carries 80,000 to 100,000 distinct CDR3 sequences, under 15% recorded once. The sequencing sample was made of whole blood. The source of these receptors is an adult who was a healthcare worker with PCR-confirmed SARS-CoV-2 infection or an uninfected control (not recorded which).

The J gene is TRBJ2-6, the V gene TRBV29-1; perhaps TRBD1 as D (6 bases). The CDR3 is 17 amino acids. The V end lost 5 bases, the J end lost 0 bases, and 17 bases lay between the germline ends. Germline assignment: CDR1 SQVTM and CDR2 ANQGSEA. The CDR3, as DNA: TGCAGCGTTTGGATCGACAGGACCCTCTCTGGGGCCAACGTCCTGACTTTC. Its translation is CSVWIDRTLSGANVLTF.

This clonotype came up a few times. V gene TRBV4-2 combines with J gene TRBJ2-5, with 8 bases identical to TRBD2. The CDR3 loop spans 15 amino acids. From germline, CDR1 is LGHNA and CDR2 YNFKEQ. The V segment lost 1 base and the J segment 4 bases; nucleotides outside the gene matches: 5. Written as DNA, the CDR3 is TGTGCCAGCAGCCAAGGACGGGAGGGAGGAGAGACCCAGTACTTC. This codes for CASSQGREGGETQYF.

This clonotype was seen a few times. The chain links TRBV25-1 to TRBJ1-1; TRBD1 might be the D (6 bases). The CDR3 runs to 12 residues. From germline, CDR1 is MGHDK and CDR2 SYGVNS. V was shortened by 7 bases and J by 4 bases, with 10 bases between the two germline ends. CDR3 sequence reads: CASTGAGTEAFF. The DNA for the CDR3 is TGTGCCAGCACAGGGGCTGGCACTGAAGCTTTCTTT.

This clonotype appeared a few times. The chain carries TRBV6-6 and TRBJ1-2; D is unclear. Germline assignment: CDR1 MNHNY and CDR2 SVGAGI (reference sequence). V lost 6 bases to trimming and J lost 6 bases, with 8 bases between them. This CDR3 spans 11 amino acids. CDR3 protein: CASRRAHGYTF. The CDR3 nucleotides read TGTGCCAGCAGAAGGGCCCATGGCTACACCTTC.